This T cell receptor (beta chain) appears in the sequencing data of a study of immune evolution from preneoplasia to lung adenocarcinoma. This CDR3 is built from 14 residues. V was pared by 4 bases and J by 6 bases, with 16 bases between. The germline gives CDR1 LNHNV, CDR2 YYDKDF (reference sequence). Assay used: immunoSEQ multiplex PCR; TCRdb lists only in-frame clones, some missing. Of 4,000 to 6,000 clones in the sample, roughly 77% are singletons; the top ten hold roughly 15%. Patients had resection in Japan or China between the mid-2010s and the late 2010s. Study-wide points: From normal lung to invasive adenocarcinoma, top clone frequencies appeared to decrease.

As for this clone: Antigen: not known.

The chain employs TRBV15 and TRBJ2-7; D may be TRBD2 (5 bases). This clonotype originated in a person aged 50-75 years with lung adenocarcinoma. The sample taken for sequencing was FFPE normal lung tissue adjacent to the tumor. CDR3 loop: CATSTGGLFAEQYF. CDR3 nucleotides: TGTGCCACCAGCACAGGCGGGTTGTTCGCCGAGCAGTACTTC.